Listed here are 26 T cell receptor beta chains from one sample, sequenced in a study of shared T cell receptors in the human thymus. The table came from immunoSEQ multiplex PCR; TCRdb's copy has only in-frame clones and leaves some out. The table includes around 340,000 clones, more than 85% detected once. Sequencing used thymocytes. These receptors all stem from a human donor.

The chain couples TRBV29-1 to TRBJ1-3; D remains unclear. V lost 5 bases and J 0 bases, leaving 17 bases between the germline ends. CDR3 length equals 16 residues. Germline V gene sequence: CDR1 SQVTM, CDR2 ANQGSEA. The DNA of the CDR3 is TGCAGCGTTATTGGGGAACCGGGCGTCTCTGGAAACACCATATATTTT. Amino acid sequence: CSVIGEPGVSGNTIYF.

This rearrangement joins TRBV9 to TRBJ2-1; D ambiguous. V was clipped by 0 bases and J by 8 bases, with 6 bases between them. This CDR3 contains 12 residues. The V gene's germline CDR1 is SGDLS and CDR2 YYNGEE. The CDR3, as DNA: TGTGCCAGCAGCGTAGATGTCGATGAGCAGTTCTTC. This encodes CASSVDVDEQFF.

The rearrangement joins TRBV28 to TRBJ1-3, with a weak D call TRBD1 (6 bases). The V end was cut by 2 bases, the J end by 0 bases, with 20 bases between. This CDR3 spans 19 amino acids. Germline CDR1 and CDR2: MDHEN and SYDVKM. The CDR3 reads CASSLTLGRGANSGNTIYF. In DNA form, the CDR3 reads TGTGCCAGCAGTTTAACTCTAGGGAGGGGGGCTAACTCTGGAAACACCATATATTTT. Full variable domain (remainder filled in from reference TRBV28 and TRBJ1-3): DVKVTQSSRYLVKRTGEKVFLECVQDMDHENMFWYRQDPGLGLRLIYFSYDVKMKEKGDIPEGYSVSREKKERFSLILESASTNQTSMYLCASSLTLGRGANSGNTIYFGEGSWLTVV.

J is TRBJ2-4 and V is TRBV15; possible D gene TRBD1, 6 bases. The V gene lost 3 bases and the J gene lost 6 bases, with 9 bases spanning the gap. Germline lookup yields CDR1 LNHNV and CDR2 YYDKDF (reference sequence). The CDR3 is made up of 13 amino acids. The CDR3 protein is CATSRTTGNIQYF. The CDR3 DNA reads TGTGCCACCAGCAGGACGACAGGAAACATTCAGTACTTC.

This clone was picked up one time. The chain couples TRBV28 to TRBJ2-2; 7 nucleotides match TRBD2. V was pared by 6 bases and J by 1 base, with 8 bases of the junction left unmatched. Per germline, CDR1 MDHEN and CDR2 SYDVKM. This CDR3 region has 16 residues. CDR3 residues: CASSSGGSRNTGELFF. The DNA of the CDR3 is TGTGCCAGCAGCTCAGGCGGGAGCAGGAACACCGGGGAGCTGTTTTTT. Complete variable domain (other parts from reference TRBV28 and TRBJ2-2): DVKVTQSSRYLVKRTGEKVFLECVQDMDHENMFWYRQDPGLGLRLIYFSYDVKMKEKGDIPEGYSVSREKKERFSLILESASTNQTSMYLCASSSGGSRNTGELFFGEGSRLTVL.

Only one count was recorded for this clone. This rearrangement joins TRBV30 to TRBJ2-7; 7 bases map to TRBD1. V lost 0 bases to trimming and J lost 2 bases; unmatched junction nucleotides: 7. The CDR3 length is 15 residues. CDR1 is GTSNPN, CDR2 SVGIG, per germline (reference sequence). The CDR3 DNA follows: TGTGCCTGGAGTGTAACTACAGGGGATCCCTACGAGCAGTACTTC. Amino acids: CAWSVTTGDPYEQYF.

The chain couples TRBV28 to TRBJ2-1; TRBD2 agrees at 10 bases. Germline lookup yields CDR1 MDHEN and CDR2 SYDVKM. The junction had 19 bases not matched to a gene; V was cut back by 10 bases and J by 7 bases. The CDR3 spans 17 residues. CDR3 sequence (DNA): TGTGCCACGTATACCCTCCTCTCTAGCGGGAGTAAGAATGAGCAGTTCTTC. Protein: CATYTLLSSGSKNEQFF.

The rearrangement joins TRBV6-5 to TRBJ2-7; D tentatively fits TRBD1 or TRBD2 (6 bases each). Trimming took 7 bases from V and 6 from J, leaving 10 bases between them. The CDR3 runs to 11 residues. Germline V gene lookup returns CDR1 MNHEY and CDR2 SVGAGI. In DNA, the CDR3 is TGTGCCAGCAAGGGGGGCTCCGAGCAGTACTTC. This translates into CASKGGSEQYF.

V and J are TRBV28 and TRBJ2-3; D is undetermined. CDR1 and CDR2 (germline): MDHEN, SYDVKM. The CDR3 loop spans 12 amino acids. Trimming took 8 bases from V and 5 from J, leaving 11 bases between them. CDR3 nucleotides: TGTGCCAGCTCCCTAGTAAGAGATACGCAGTATTTT. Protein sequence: CASSLVRDTQYF.

CDR3 amino acids: CASLGRITSYGYTF. DNA of the CDR3: TGTGCCAGTTTAGGACGGATAACCTCCTATGGCTACACCTTC. J is TRBJ1-2 and V is TRBV6-5; D gene ambiguous. The germline V gene has CDR1 MNHEY and CDR2 SVGAGI. This CDR3 has 14 amino acids. V lost 9 bases and J lost 4, with 18 bases in between.

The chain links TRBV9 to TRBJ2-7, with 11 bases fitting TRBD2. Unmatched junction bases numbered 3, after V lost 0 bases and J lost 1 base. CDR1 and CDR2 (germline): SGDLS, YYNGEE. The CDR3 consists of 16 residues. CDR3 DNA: TGTGCCAGCAGCGTAGATAGCGGGAGGGAGTCCTACGAGCAGTACTTC. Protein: CASSVDSGRESYEQYF.

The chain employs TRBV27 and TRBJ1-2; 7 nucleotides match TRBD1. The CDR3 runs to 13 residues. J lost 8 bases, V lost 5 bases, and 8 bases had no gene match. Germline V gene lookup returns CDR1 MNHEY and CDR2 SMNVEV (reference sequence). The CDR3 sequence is CASSPMTGQGYTF. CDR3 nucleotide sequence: TGTGCCAGCAGTCCGATGACAGGGCAGGGCTACACCTTC.

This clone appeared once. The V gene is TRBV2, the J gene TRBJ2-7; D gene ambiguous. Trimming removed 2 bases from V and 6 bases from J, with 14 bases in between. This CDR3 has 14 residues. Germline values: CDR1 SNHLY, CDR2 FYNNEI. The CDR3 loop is CASSEKGSGSEQYF. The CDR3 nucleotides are TGTGCCAGCAGTGAAAAGGGATCGGGTAGCGAGCAGTACTTC.

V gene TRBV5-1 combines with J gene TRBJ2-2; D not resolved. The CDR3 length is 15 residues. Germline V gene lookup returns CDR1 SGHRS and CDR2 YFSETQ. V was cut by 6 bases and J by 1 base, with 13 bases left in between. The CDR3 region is CASKSSVRNTGELFF. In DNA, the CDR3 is TGCGCCAGCAAGTCTTCAGTGCGGAACACCGGGGAGCTGTTTTTT.

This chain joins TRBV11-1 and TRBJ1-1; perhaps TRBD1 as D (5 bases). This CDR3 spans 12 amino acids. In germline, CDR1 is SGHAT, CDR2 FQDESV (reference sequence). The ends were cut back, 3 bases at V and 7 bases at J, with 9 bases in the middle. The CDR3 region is CASSFLGDEAFF. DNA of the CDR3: TGTGCCAGCAGCTTTCTAGGGGATGAAGCTTTCTTT.

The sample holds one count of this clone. The CDR3 sequence: CASSVTTGVYEQYF. The CDR3 DNA reads as TGTGCCAGCAGCGTTACAACGGGGGTCTACGAGCAGTACTTC. The chain has TRBV9 and TRBJ2-7, with D perhaps TRBD2 (6 bases). With 2 bases removed from V and 3 bases from J, the gap between germline ends came to 12 bases. The germline V gene encodes CDR1 SGDLS and CDR2 YYNGEE. The CDR3 length is 14 residues. Full variable domain (missing parts from reference TRBV9 and TRBJ2-7): DSGVTQTPKHLITATGQRVTLRCSPRSGDLSVYWYQQSLDQGLQFLIQYYNGEERAKGNILERFSAQQFPDLHSELNLSSLELGDSALYFCASSVTTGVYEQYFGPGTRLTVT.

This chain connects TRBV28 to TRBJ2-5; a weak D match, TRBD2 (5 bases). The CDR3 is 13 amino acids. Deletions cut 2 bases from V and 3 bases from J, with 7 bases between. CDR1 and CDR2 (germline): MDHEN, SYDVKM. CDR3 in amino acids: CASSLEGEETQYF. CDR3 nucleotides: TGTGCCAGCAGTTTAGAGGGTGAAGAGACCCAGTACTTC. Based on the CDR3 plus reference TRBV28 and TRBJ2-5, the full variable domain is DVKVTQSSRYLVKRTGEKVFLECVQDMDHENMFWYRQDPGLGLRLIYFSYDVKMKEKGDIPEGYSVSREKKERFSLILESASTNQTSMYLCASSLEGEETQYFGPGTRLLVL.

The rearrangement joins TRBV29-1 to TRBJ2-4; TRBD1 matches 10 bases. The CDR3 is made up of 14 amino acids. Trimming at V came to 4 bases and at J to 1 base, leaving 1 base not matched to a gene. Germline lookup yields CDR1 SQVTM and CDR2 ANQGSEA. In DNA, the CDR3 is TGCAGCGTTGCGGGACAGGGGGCCAAAAACATTCAGTACTTC. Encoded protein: CSVAGQGAKNIQYF.

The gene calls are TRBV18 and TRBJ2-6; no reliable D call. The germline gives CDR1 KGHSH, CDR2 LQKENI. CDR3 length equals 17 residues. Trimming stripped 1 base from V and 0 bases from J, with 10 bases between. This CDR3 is CASSPRPPLSGANVLTF. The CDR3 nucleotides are TGTGCCAGCTCACCACGGCCCCCCCTCTCTGGGGCCAACGTCCTGACTTTC.

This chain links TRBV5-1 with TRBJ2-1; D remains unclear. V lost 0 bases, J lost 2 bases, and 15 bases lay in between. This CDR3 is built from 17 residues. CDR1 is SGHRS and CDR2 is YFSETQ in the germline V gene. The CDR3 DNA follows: TGCGCCAGCAGCTTGGCCGGTCAGTCTCTGACCTACAATGAGCAGTTCTTC. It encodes CASSLAGQSLTYNEQFF.

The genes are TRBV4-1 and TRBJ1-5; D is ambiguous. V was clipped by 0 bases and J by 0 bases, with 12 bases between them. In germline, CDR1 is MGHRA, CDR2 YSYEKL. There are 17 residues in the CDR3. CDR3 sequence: CASSQDRRVRSNQPQHF. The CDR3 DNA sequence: TGCGCCAGCAGCCAAGATAGGAGGGTCCGTAGCAATCAGCCCCAGCATTTT.

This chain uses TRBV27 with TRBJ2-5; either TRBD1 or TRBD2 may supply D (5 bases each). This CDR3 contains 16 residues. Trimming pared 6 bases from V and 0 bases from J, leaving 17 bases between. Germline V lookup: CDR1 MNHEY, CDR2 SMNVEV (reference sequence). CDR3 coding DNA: TGTGCCAGCAGGAAGACAGTCCGAGGGGACCAAGAGACCCAGTACTTC. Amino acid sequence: CASRKTVRGDQETQYF.

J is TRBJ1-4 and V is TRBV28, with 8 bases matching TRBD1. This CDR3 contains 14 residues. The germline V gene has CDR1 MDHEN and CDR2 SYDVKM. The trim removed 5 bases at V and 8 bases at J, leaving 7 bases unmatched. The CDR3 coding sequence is TGTGCCAGCAGTGTAACAGGGGGTCAAGAAAAACTGTTTTTT. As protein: CASSVTGGQEKLFF.

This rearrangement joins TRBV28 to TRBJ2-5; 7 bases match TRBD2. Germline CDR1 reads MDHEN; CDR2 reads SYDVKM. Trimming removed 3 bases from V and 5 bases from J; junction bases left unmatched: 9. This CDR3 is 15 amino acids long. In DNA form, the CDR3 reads TGTGCCAGCAGTTTCGTTGGCGGGAGATGGGAGACCCAGTACTTC. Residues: CASSFVGGRWETQYF.

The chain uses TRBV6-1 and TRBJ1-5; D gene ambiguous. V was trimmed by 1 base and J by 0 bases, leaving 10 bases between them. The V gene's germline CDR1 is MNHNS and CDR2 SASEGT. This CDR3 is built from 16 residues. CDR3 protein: CASSEDGEYSNQPQHF. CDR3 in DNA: TGTGCCAGCAGTGAAGACGGTGAATATAGCAATCAGCCCCAGCATTTT.

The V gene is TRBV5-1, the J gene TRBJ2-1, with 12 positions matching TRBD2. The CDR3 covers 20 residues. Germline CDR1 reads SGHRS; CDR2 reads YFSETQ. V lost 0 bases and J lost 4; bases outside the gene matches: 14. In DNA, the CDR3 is TGCGCCAGCAGCTTGGGAAGTGGGCTAGCGGGAGGGCCGAATTACAATGAGCAGTTCTTC. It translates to CASSLGSGLAGGPNYNEQFF. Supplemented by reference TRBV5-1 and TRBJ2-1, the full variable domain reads KAGVTQTPRYLIKTRGQQVTLSCSPISGHRSVSWYQQTPGQGLQFLFEYFSETQRNKGNFPGRFSGRQFSNSRSEMNVSTLELGDSALYLCASSLGSGLAGGPNYNEQFFGPGTRLTVL.